These 18 T cell receptor beta chains were sequenced from one sample in a study of CD8 T cells in ankylosing spondylitis. MiXCR was run by TCRdb on the 5' RACE reads, yielding one entry per CDR3 protein. The sample lists about 480,000 distinct CDR3 sequences, 17% seen once, with about 0.94% in the top ten. Overall study results and limits: A TCR beta motif made of about 8 highly homologous variants seemed typical of ankylosing spondylitis blood.

Their antigens remain unidentified. Sequenced material: blood, either unsorted or a sorted T cell fraction (not recorded which). The receptors originated from a male donor with ankylosing spondylitis.

The chain is built from TRBV20-1 and TRBJ2-3; D not certain. This CDR3 is 15 amino acids long. Per germline, CDR1 DFQATT and CDR2 SNEGSKA (reference sequence). Trimming cost V 0 bases and J 0 bases, with 10 bases left between them. Written as DNA, the CDR3 is TGCAGTGCTAGAGAACGGAGACTCAGCACAGATACGCAGTATTTT. It encodes CSARERRLSTDTQYF.

This clonotype turned up a few times. The rearrangement links TRBV20-1 to TRBJ2-1; maybe TRBD2 (5 bases). This CDR3 has 14 residues. Trimming took 6 bases from V and 0 from J, leaving 12 bases between them. CDR1 and CDR2 from the germline V gene are DFQATT and SNEGSKA (reference sequence). CDR3: CSAPPGSSYNEQFF. The CDR3 DNA follows: TGCAGTGCCCCCCCGGGGAGCTCCTACAATGAGCAGTTCTTC.

The rearrangement links TRBV12-5 to TRBJ2-2; 11 bases are a match to TRBD2. The germline V gene encodes CDR1 LGHNT and CDR2 FRNRAP. This CDR3 is 15 amino acids long. Germline trimming cut 6 bases from V and 5 bases from J; bases unmatched to any gene: 5. The CDR3 coding sequence is TGTGCTAGTGGCGCCGGGACTAGCGGTACCGGGGAGCTGTTTTTT. It yields the protein CASGAGTSGTGELFF.

The sample holds a few counts of this clonotype. V and J are TRBV7-9 and TRBJ1-1; no clear D. V gave up 4 bases and J gave up 3 bases, with 15 bases separating them. The germline V gene encodes CDR1 SEHNR and CDR2 FQNEAQ (reference sequence). CDR3 length: 15 residues. CDR3 sequence: CASSSGTGRDTEAFF. CDR3 coding DNA: TGTGCCAGCAGCTCGGGCACCGGGCGGGACACTGAAGCTTTCTTT.

This clonotype has just a few counts. The CDR3 DNA follows: TGTGCCAGCAGCTCCCCCCCGGGACTAGCGGGGACCGGGGAGCTGTTTTTT. Residues: CASSSPPGLAGTGELFF. The chain carries TRBV11-2 and TRBJ2-2; 13 bases match TRBD2. This CDR3 has 17 residues. V lost 4 bases to trimming and J lost 5 bases; unmatched junction nucleotides: 7. Germline V gene lookup returns CDR1 SGHAT and CDR2 FQNNGV.

The J gene is TRBJ1-4, the V gene TRBV12-3 or TRBV12-4, with TRBD1 matching 8 bases. The CDR3 sequence is 16 residues long. The trim removed 6 bases at V and 4 bases at J, leaving 10 bases unmatched. CDR3 sequence (DNA): TGTGCCAGCAGGACGACAGGGGCCGTGGGTAATGAAAAACTGTTTTTT. Amino acids: CASRTTGAVGNEKLFF.

The chain combines TRBV5-1 with TRBJ2-7; 7 nucleotides agree with TRBD1. Germline CDR1 is SGHRS and CDR2 is YFSETQ. The ends lost 4 bases at V and 7 bases at J; junction bases unmatched: 14. CDR3 length: 15 residues. The CDR3 region is CASSLGQAAPSEQYF. In nucleotides, the CDR3 is TGCGCCAGCAGCCTCGGACAGGCCGCGCCGAGTGAGCAGTACTTC.

The chain's CDR3 is CASSITQLAGGGDTQYF. The CDR3 nucleotides are TGTGCCAGCAGTATCACCCAACTAGCGGGGGGAGGAGATACGCAGTATTTT. The V and J genes are TRBV12-3 or TRBV12-4 and TRBJ2-3, with 12 bases fitting TRBD2. The trim removed 5 bases at V and 5 bases at J, leaving 11 bases unmatched. The CDR3 is 17 amino acids.

The CDR3 protein is CASSLGGTAFQETQYF. The CDR3 region has the DNA TGTGCCAGCAGCTTAGGCGGGACAGCTTTCCAAGAGACCCAGTACTTC. The chain couples TRBV7-3 to TRBJ2-5, with D possibly being TRBD1 (7 bases). This CDR3 region has 16 residues. Trimming stripped 2 bases from V and 1 base from J, with 14 bases between. CDR1 SGHTA and CDR2 FQGTGA come from the germline V gene.

This chain uses TRBV7-9 with TRBJ1-2; D may be TRBD1 (6 bases). CDR1 is SEHNR, CDR2 FQNEAQ, per germline (reference sequence). The CDR3 totals 13 residues. V was shortened by 2 bases and J by 6 bases, with 10 bases between the two germline ends. As DNA, the CDR3 is TGTGCCAGCAGCTTAAACAGGGTGGATGGCTACACCTTC. Translation gives CASSLNRVDGYTF.

V is TRBV18 and J is TRBJ2-7; 7 bases line up with TRBD2. Germline CDR1 and CDR2: KGHSH and LQKENI. This CDR3 region has 15 residues. Unmatched junction bases numbered 5, after V lost 3 bases and J lost 0 bases. CDR3 in DNA: TGTGCCAGCTCACCGGGCGGGGGAGGCTCCTACGAGCAGTACTTC. Translating gives CASSPGGGGSYEQYF.

The chain uses TRBV10-3 and TRBJ2-7; D ambiguous. V was pared by 0 bases and J by 0 bases, with 15 bases between. There are 17 residues in the CDR3. CDR1 and CDR2 from the germline V gene are ENHRY and SYGVKD. CDR3 coding DNA: TGTGCCATCAGTGAGTCTTTGGGCAGGACCTACTCCTACGAGCAGTACTTC. It translates to CAISESLGRTYSYEQYF.

This chain uses TRBV10-3 with TRBJ2-5; a possible D gene is TRBD1 (5 bases). CDR1 ENHRY and CDR2 SYGVKD come from the germline V gene. The CDR3 extends over 13 amino acids. V was clipped by 6 bases and J by 1 base, with 9 bases between them. The CDR3 loop is CAISQDSQETQYF. CDR3 nucleotides: TGTGCCATCAGCCAAGACAGCCAAGAGACCCAGTACTTC.

This clonotype was found a few times. The V call is TRBV12-3 or TRBV12-4, the J call TRBJ2-5; D not certain. Trimming took 3 bases from V and 7 from J, leaving 15 bases between them. CDR3 size: 14 residues. CDR3 DNA sequence: TGTGCCAGCAGTTTTGGTGGCCCTGACGGGACCCAGTACTTC. Amino acids: CASSFGGPDGTQYF.

The sample holds a few counts of this clonotype. The V call is TRBV20-1, the J call TRBJ2-3; 10 bases are shared with TRBD2. Looked up from germline, CDR1 is DFQATT and CDR2 is SNEGSKA (reference sequence). The CDR3 is 13 amino acids. J gave up 1 base and V 6 bases, and 1 base lay outside the gene matches. The CDR3 DNA follows: TGCAGTGCCGGGACTAGCGGCACAGATACGCAGTATTTT. It yields the protein CSAGTSGTDTQYF.

This rearrangement joins TRBV20-1 to TRBJ2-7; tentative D call: TRBD1 (6 bases). Per the germline V gene, CDR1 is DFQATT and CDR2 is SNEGSKA (reference sequence). The CDR3 contains 14 residues. Trimming shortened V by 3 bases and J by 2 bases, and 14 bases separated the two germline ends. The DNA for the CDR3 is TGCAGTGCTAGCCCAGGGGCAGACACCTACGAGCAGTACTTC. Translating it yields CSASPGADTYEQYF.

This clonotype has only a few counts. V is TRBV5-6 and J is TRBJ2-7, with D perhaps being TRBD1 or TRBD2 (5 bases each). From germline, CDR1 is SGHDT and CDR2 YYEEEE. Trimming took off 4 bases at V and 1 base at J, with 15 bases between the two ends. The CDR3 is 15 residues long. The CDR3 bases are TGTGCCAGCAGCCAGGGACGTCGACAATCCTACGAGCAGTACTTC. Translation: CASSQGRRQSYEQYF.

The chain links TRBV20-1 to TRBJ2-1; 12 nucleotides agree with TRBD2. Looked up from germline, CDR1 is DFQATT and CDR2 is SNEGSKA (reference sequence). This CDR3 region has 15 residues. Losses at the gene ends were 0 bases for V and 6 bases for J; bases not matched to a gene: 3. The CDR3, as DNA: TGCAGTGCTAGAGATGGACTAGCGGGGAGCAATGAGCAGTTCTTC. Protein product: CSARDGLAGSNEQFF.